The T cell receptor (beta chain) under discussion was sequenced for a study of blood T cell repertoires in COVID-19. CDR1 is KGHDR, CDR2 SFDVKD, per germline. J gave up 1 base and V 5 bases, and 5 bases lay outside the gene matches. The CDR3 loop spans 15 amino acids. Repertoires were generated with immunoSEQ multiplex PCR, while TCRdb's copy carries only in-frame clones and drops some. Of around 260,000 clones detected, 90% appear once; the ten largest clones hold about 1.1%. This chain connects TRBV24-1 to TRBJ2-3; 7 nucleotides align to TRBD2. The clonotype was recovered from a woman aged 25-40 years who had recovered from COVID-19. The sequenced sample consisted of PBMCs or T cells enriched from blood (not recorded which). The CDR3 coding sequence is TGTGCCACCAGTGTCTACCGGGAGGGCACAGATACGCAGTATTTT. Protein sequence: CATSVYREGTDTQYF.